What follows is one T cell receptor beta chain and its context. The data were obtained in a study of blood T cell repertoires in COVID-19. In the study's own analysis: Quantification of nucleated cells was approximated via reference gene primer amplification. Assay used: immunoSEQ multiplex PCR; TCRdb lists only in-frame clones, some missing. V, J and clone size reflect that table, while D and trimming were determined from the DNA. The table lists 110,000 to 150,000 clones, 84% of them singletons. The germline V gene encodes CDR1 SGHTA and CDR2 FQGNSA. With 1 base removed from V and 5 bases from J, the gap between germline ends came to 14 bases. This CDR3 is built from 15 residues.

The sequence derives from a human donor in a cohort sampled during active COVID-19. The V and J genes are TRBV7-2 and TRBJ1-2; D may be TRBD1 (5 bases). Sequencing was performed on peripheral blood. This CDR3 reads CASSLGGGAEYGYTF. In DNA form, the CDR3 reads TGTGCCAGCAGCTTAGGAGGCGGGGCAGAGTATGGCTACACCTTC.